This TCR beta chain was profiled in a study of shared clonotypes between healthy human individuals. In the naive CD8 group, cells lacked CD45RO and were positively selected for CCR7, so terminally differentiated effector memory CD45RA+ cells were left out. Trimming took 2 bases from V and 6 from J; bases not matched to a gene: 7. This CDR3 comprises 16 residues. Germline V gene data show CDR1 as MNHEY and CDR2 as SVGAGI. Remarks on this clone: Antigen: not known.

Running of the assay took place at deep level. The assay was immunoSEQ multiplex PCR, and TCRdb's table has in-frame clones only and misses some. The repertoire consists of about 2 million clones, with approximately 95% occurring once and the leading ten covering 1% to 1.5%. Findings and limits, study-wide: Generally, naive subsets came out with larger estimated richness than memory subsets. Some clonotypes were shared by all four sorted-subset donors, while others were not shared. The non-shared ones had lower generation probabilities than the shared ones.

This chain links TRBV6-5 with TRBJ2-1; 10 bases agree with TRBD1. The sequence derives from a man younger than 35 in good health. Sequences were obtained from naive CD8+ T cells sorted from blood. Here the CDR3 reads CASSYEVTGGLNEQFF. The CDR3 DNA follows: TGTGCCAGCAGTTACGAGGTGACAGGGGGCCTCAATGAGCAGTTCTTC.